This TCR beta chain is drawn from a study of shared clonotypes between healthy human individuals. Study-level information: Per-donor plates numbered three CD4 naive, three CD4 memory, two CD8 naive and one CD8 memory.

Partitioning of CD4+ cells yielded a CD45RA+ naive subset and a CD45RA-negative memory subset. The test was conducted at deep level. Profiled with immunoSEQ multiplex PCR; TCRdb holds only in-frame clones, not every one. Of millions of clones in the sample, 95% were seen once. Findings and caveats of the study: Naive subsets usually exceeded memory subsets in estimated richness.

With respect to this clone: Its antigen is still unknown.

Sequencing was carried out using naive CD4+ T cells sorted from blood. Subset of the sample: CD45RA+ positively selected. The clonotype was recovered from a man between 18 and 35 years old in good health.

CDR3 region: CASSLASRNTGELFF. The CDR3 nucleotides read TGTGCCAGCAGTTTAGCGTCCAGGAACACCGGGGAGCTGTTTTTT. The rearrangement uses TRBV28 and TRBJ2-2; the D is unclear. The germline V gene encodes CDR1 MDHEN and CDR2 SYDVKM. This CDR3 spans 15 amino acids. The ends were cut back, 2 bases at V and 1 base at J, with 8 bases in the middle.